The entry below describes one T cell receptor (beta chain). What it recognizes is unknown. The junction and the germline gene differ at one end; a read error may be behind it. This entry comes from a study of shared clonotypes between healthy human individuals. Naive CD8 isolation took CD45RO-negative cells positively selected for CCR7 and excluded terminally differentiated effector memory CD45RA+ cells. Recent acute infections and vaccinations were absent in the healthy HIV-negative adult donors. Source study methods: From ImmunoSEQ came sequences covering only the junction and carrying no quality scores, so filtering differed. Libraries were prepared by immunoSEQ multiplex PCR; TCRdb keeps only in-frame clonotypes and omits some of them. V and J calls plus clone size are reproduced from that table; the DNA served to infer D and trimming. The repertoire holds millions of clones, with about 94% as singletons.

Study-wide results and caveats: Memory subsets generally showed smaller estimated richness than naive subsets did.

Sequenced: naive CD8+ T cells sorted from blood. The receptor was isolated from a man between 18 and 35 years old in good health.

The CDR3 nucleotides read TGTGCCCGGAGTTCGCAGTGGGACGAGAGGGTCTTC. Translating it yields CARSSQWDERVF. The chain joins TRBV30 to TRBJ1-2, with D possibly being TRBD1 (5 bases). CDR1 is GTSNPN, CDR2 SVGIG, per germline (reference sequence). CDR3 length: 12 amino acids.